This entry lists 17 T cell receptor beta chains sequenced from one sample in a study of CD8+ T cells in alopecia areata. In each case, RNA was isolated and then reverse transcribed into cDNA as the sequencing template. Generated by immunoSEQ multiplex PCR, the TCRdb table keeps only in-frame clones and is missing some. The top ten hold 10% to 15% of the sample, which has some 200,000 clones, around 50% seen once. Stated treatment: oral pan-JAK inhibitor, 5-10 mg twice daily. The input for sequencing was CD8+ T cells sorted from blood, taken at week 24, from a patient treated with tofacitinib. These receptors were collected from a human donor with alopecia areata.

The chain uses TRBV2 and TRBJ1-2; no definite D call. Trimming removed 4 bases from V and 5 bases from J, with 5 bases in between. Germline V gene lookup returns CDR1 SNHLY and CDR2 FYNNEI. The CDR3 has 11 amino acids. In DNA, the CDR3 is TGTGCCAGCAGTGTGGAATATGGCTACACCTTC. This gives the protein CASSVEYGYTF.

This chain links TRBV5-6 with TRBJ2-1, with 9 bases matching TRBD1. This CDR3 spans 15 amino acids. In germline, CDR1 is SGHDT, CDR2 YYEEEE. V trimming: 4 bases; J trimming: 6 bases; junction bases outside the gene matches: 8. The CDR3 sequence is CASSPGTGSFNEQFF. The CDR3 bases are TGTGCCAGCAGCCCCGGGACAGGGAGCTTCAATGAGCAGTTCTTC.

The rearrangement joins TRBV9 to TRBJ1-4, with 9 bases lining up with TRBD1. CDR1 and CDR2 (germline): SGDLS, YYNGEE. The V segment lost 4 bases and the J segment 2 bases; nucleotides outside the gene matches: 12. The CDR3 is 18 amino acids. Here the CDR3 DNA reads TGTGCCAGCAGCCGACAACTACAGGGGGCAGGTACTAATGAAAAACTGTTTTTT. Translated: CASSRQLQGAGTNEKLFF. Based on the CDR3 plus reference TRBV9 and TRBJ1-4, the full variable domain is DSGVTQTPKHLITATGQRVTLRCSPRSGDLSVYWYQQSLDQGLQFLIQYYNGEERAKGNILERFSAQQFPDLHSELNLSSLELGDSALYFCASSRQLQGAGTNEKLFFGSGTQLSVL.

The chain carries TRBV27 and TRBJ1-5; D unresolved. V dropped 4 bases and J dropped 3 bases, with 4 bases sitting between them. The CDR3 sequence is 12 residues long. CDR1 and CDR2 (germline): MNHEY, SMNVEV (reference sequence). CDR3 DNA sequence: TGTGCCAGCAGTTCCTACAATCAGCCCCAGCATTTT. Translating it yields CASSSYNQPQHF.

V and J are TRBV4-1 and TRBJ1-1; D is uncertain. Germline V gene sequence: CDR1 MGHRA, CDR2 YSYEKL. The CDR3 runs 13 residues. V was pared by 0 bases and J by 5 bases, with 7 bases between. Here the CDR3 DNA reads TGCGCCAGCAGCCAAGATCTGGGTACTGAAGCTTTCTTT. Encoded protein: CASSQDLGTEAFF.

To note about this clone: Other nucleotide sequences from this sample produce the same CDR3. The V gene is TRBV30, the J gene TRBJ1-5; a possible D gene is TRBD1 (5 bases). Germline CDR1 is GTSNPN and CDR2 is SVGIG (reference sequence). Trimming took off 0 bases at V and 0 bases at J, with 15 bases between the two ends. CDR3 length equals 17 residues. The CDR3, as DNA: TGTGCCTGGAGTGTACCAGGGCAGGGTTATAGCAATCAGCCCCAGCATTTT. Encoded protein: CAWSVPGQGYSNQPQHF.

The table lists this clone with a few counts. With only one base between it and a far larger clone, this is likely a read error. Different DNA sequences within this sample yield the same CDR3. V and J are TRBV7-9 and TRBJ2-1; a weak D match, TRBD2 (7 bases). The CDR3 sequence is 15 residues long. CDR1 and CDR2 from the germline V gene are SEHNR and FQNEAQ (reference sequence). The V gene lost 5 bases and the J gene lost 10 bases, with 21 bases spanning the gap. The CDR3 is CASSPRGGGKWEQFF. The DNA of the CDR3 is TGTGCCAGCAGCCCGCGAGGGGGGGGCAAGTGGGAGCAGTTCTTC.

The genes are TRBV21-1 and TRBJ1-1. TRBV21-1 is shown as a pseudogene. CDR3 length: 15 amino acids. The CDR3 bases are TGTGCCAGCAGCCTATGGGGGAGACTGAACACTGAAGCTTTCTTT. Amino acids: CASSLWGRLNTEAFF.

This clone was seen a handful of times. The rearrangement links TRBV2 to TRBJ1-5; D perhaps matches TRBD1 (6 bases). The CDR3 contains 15 residues. CDR1 SNHLY and CDR2 FYNNEI come from the germline V gene. Trimming cost V 4 bases and J 3 bases, with 13 bases left between them. The CDR3 bases are TGTGCCAGCAGTGTCCGGGGGCGCGACAATCAGCCCCAGCATTTT. This encodes CASSVRGRDNQPQHF.

This clone was seen many times. The chain combines TRBV25-1 with TRBJ2-3; D is possibly TRBD2 (5 bases). Between the trimmed V and J ends, which lost 4 bases and 6 bases, there was a span of 14 bases. From germline, CDR1 is MGHDK and CDR2 SYGVNS. There are 14 residues in the CDR3. The CDR3 DNA reads as TGTGCCAGCAGTGTGCCCGGGAACCCTGATACGCAGTATTTT. The encoded protein is CASSVPGNPDTQYF.

The chain combines TRBV5-4 with TRBJ2-7; 13 bases map to TRBD2. The CDR3 totals 16 residues. V lost 3 bases, J lost 6 bases, and 9 bases stayed unmatched. The V gene's germline CDR1 is SGHNT and CDR2 YYREEE (reference sequence). CDR3 nucleotide sequence: TGTGCCAGCAGCTCTAACCGACTAGCGGGGGGACTCGAGCAGTACTTC. As protein: CASSSNRLAGGLEQYF.

The chain combines TRBV4-1 with TRBJ1-1; D gene ambiguous. V shed 4 bases and J shed 3 bases, with 9 bases lying between them. This CDR3 has 13 residues. Germline V lookup: CDR1 MGHRA, CDR2 YSYEKL. CDR3: CASSLEMYTEAFF. The CDR3 DNA reads as TGCGCCAGCAGCCTTGAGATGTACACTGAAGCTTTCTTT.

The gene calls are TRBV30 and TRBJ2-7; D might be TRBD1 (5 bases). V was trimmed by 1 base and J by 5 bases, leaving 18 bases between them. Germline CDR1 GTSNPN, CDR2 SVGIG (reference sequence). This CDR3 has 15 residues. This CDR3 reads CAWSGSQGGWNEQYF. Here the CDR3 DNA reads TGTGCCTGGAGTGGTTCCCAGGGCGGCTGGAACGAGCAGTACTTC.

J is TRBJ1-1 and V is TRBV4-1; D ambiguous. This CDR3 has 15 residues. Trimming left V 4 bases short and J 4 bases short, with 16 bases between. The germline CDR1 and CDR2 sequences are MGHRA and YSYEKL. CDR3 nucleotide sequence: TGCGCCAGCAGCCTATATCATCACAAGGGCACTGAAGCTTTCTTT. Encoded protein: CASSLYHHKGTEAFF.

This clone is labeled as large. The CDR3 nucleotides are TGTGCCAGCAGCTTAGGTTGGTACGGACGCACAGATACGCAGTATTTT. Its protein is CASSLGWYGRTDTQYF. This rearrangement joins TRBV7-9 to TRBJ2-3, with no clear D. Between the trimmed V and J ends, which lost 1 base and 1 base, there was a span of 12 bases. CDR1 and CDR2 from the germline V gene are SEHNR and FQNEAQ (reference sequence). The CDR3 has 16 residues.

This rearrangement joins TRBV30 to TRBJ1-5, with TRBD1 as a possible D gene (6 bases). V shed 2 bases and J shed 4 bases, with 12 bases lying between them. This CDR3 comprises 14 residues. Germline CDR1 and CDR2: GTSNPN and SVGIG (reference sequence). CDR3 sequence reads: CAWSPDRRNQPQHF. In nucleotides, the CDR3 is TGTGCCTGGAGTCCGGACAGAAGGAATCAGCCCCAGCATTTT.

This clone showed up many times. The genes are TRBV15 and TRBJ2-3; no clear D. From germline, CDR1 is LNHNV and CDR2 YYDKDF (reference sequence). V lost 1 base and J 0 bases, leaving 5 bases between the germline ends. The CDR3 runs 14 residues. CDR3 bases: TGTGCCACCAGCAGAGTGGCTAGCACAGATACGCAGTATTTT. Residues: CATSRVASTDTQYF.